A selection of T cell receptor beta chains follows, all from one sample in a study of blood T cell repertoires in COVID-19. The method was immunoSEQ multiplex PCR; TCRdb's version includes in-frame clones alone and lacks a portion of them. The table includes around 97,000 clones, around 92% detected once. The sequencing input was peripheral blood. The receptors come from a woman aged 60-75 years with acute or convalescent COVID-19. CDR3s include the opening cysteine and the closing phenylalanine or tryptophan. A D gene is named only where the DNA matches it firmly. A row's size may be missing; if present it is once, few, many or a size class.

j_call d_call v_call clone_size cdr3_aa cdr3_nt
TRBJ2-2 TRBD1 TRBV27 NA CASSLSAGGLPGELFF TGTGCCAGCAGTTTAAGCGCAGGGGGCCTACCCGGGGAGCTGTTTTTT
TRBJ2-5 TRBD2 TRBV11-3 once CASSHGTSGQETQYF TGTGCCAGCAGCCACGGGACTAGCGGGCAAGAGACCCAGTACTTC
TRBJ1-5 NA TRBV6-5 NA CASSYVGEPQHF TGTGCCAGCAGTTACGTGGGAGAGCCCCAGCATTTT
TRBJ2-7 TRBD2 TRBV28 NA CASSLLAGAYEQYF TGTGCCAGCAGTTTACTAGCGGGAGCGTACGAGCAGTACTTC
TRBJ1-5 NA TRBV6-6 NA CASSQGQPQHF TGTGCCAGCAGCCAGGGGCAGCCCCAGCATTTT
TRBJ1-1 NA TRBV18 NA CASSPTIDRNTEAFF TGTGCCAGCTCACCTACTATTGACAGGAACACTGAAGCTTTCTTT
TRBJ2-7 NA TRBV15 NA CATSSAGFGYEQYF TGTGCCACCAGCAGTGCGGGGTTTGGCTACGAGCAGTACTTC
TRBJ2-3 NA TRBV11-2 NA CASSLDSGVRGDTQYF TGTGCCAGCAGCTTAGATTCGGGGGTCCGTGGAGATACGCAGTATTTT
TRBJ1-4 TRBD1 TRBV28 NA CASSQPGTGREKLFF TGTGCCAGCAGCCAGCCCGGGACAGGGCGCGAAAAACTGTTTTTT
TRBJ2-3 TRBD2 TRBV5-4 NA CASSSGVAGVEDTQYF TGTGCCAGCAGCTCCGGGGTAGCGGGAGTGGAAGATACGCAGTATTTT
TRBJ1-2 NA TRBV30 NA CAWSKRQVGIYGYTF TGTGCCTGGAGTAAGCGACAGGTTGGGATCTATGGCTACACCTTC
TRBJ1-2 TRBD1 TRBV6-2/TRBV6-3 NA CASSQPHGQGAYGYTF TGTGCCAGCAGCCAACCCCACGGACAGGGGGCTTATGGCTACACCTTC
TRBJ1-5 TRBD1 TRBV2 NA CASTRTGTSQHF TGTGCCAGCACTAGGACAGGGACTTCTCAGCATTTT
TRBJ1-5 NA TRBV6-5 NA CASRERSNQPQHF TGTGCCAGCAGAGAGCGGAGCAATCAGCCCCAGCATTTT
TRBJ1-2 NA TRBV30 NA CAGRGGFGYTF TGTGCCGGGCGGGGGGGCTTCGGCTACACCTTC
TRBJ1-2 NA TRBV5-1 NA CASSLGDIDGYTF TGCGCCAGCAGCTTAGGGGACATAGATGGCTACACCTTC
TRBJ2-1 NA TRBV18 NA CASSLERTTSYNEQFF TGTGCCAGCTCCCTAGAGCGGACTACCTCCTACAATGAGCAGTTCTTC
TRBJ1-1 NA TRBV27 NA CASSLGPVANTEAFF TGTGCCAGCAGTTTAGGGCCTGTTGCAAACACTGAAGCTTTCTTT
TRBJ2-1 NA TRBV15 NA CATSRVEVGTNEQFF TGTGCCACCAGCAGAGTGGAGGTCGGAACCAATGAGCAGTTCTTC
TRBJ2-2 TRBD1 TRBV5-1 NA CASSLAGGATGELFF TGCGCCAGCAGCTTGGCAGGGGGCGCGACCGGGGAGCTGTTTTTT
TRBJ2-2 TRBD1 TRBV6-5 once CASSTDRGRTGELFF TGTGCCAGCAGTACCGACAGGGGGCGAACCGGGGAGCTGTTTTTT
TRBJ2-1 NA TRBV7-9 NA CASSLSGNEQFF TGTGCCAGCAGCTTGTCAGGGAATGAGCAGTTCTTC
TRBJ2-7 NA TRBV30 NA CAWNVEQGVSYF TGTGCCTGGAATGTTGAACAGGGAGTTTCGTACTTC
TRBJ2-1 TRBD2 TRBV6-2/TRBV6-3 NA CASSYLLSGGVDEQFF TGTGCCAGCAGTTACCTCCTATCGGGGGGTGTCGATGAGCAGTTCTTC
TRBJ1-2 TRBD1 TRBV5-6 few CASRGTGEGRYTF TGTGCCAGCAGGGGGACAGGGGAGGGTCGCTACACCTTC
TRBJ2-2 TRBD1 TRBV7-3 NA CASSFATGVGTGELFF TGTGCCAGCAGCTTCGCGACAGGGGTTGGGACCGGGGAGCTGTTTTTT
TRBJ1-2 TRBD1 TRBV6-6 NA CASSYSQGVYYGYTF TGTGCCAGCAGTTACTCGCAGGGGGTGTACTATGGCTACACCTTC
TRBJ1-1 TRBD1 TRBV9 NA CASSAETGDTEAFF TGTGCCAGCAGCGCAGAGACAGGGGACACTGAAGCTTTCTTT
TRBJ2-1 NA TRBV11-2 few CASRSAGLAYNEQFF TGTGCCAGCAGAAGCGCGGGACTGGCCTACAATGAGCAGTTCTTC
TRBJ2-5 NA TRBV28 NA CASSLVSGEKTQYF TGTGCCAGCAGTTTAGTGTCCGGGGAGAAGACCCAGTACTTC
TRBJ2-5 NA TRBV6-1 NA CASKIGGEETQYF TGTGCCAGCAAAATCGGGGGTGAAGAGACCCAGTACTTC
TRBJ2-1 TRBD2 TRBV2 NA CASSPLGRTSDNPFF TGTGCCAGCAGTCCCTTGGGCAGGACTAGCGATAATCCGTTCTTC
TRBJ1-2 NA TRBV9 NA CASSVDGGIGYGYTF TGTGCCAGCAGCGTAGACGGGGGGATCGGCTATGGCTACACCTTC
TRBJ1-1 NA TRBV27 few CASSHRDTLNTEAFF TGTGCCAGCAGTCACCGGGACACGTTGAACACTGAAGCTTTCTTT
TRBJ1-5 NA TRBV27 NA CASSLCPRILPLSNQPQHF TGTGCCAGCAGTTTATGTCCCAGAATCTTACCCCTTAGCAATCAGCCCCAGCATTTT
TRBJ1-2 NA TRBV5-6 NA CASSLGRWTYLGGYTF TGTGCCAGCAGCTTGGGGCGGTGGACTTACTTGGGTGGCTACACCTTC
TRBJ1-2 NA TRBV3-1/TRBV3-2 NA CASSRTLTPQGEDGYTF TGTGCCAGCAGTCGCACTCTCACCCCACAGGGAGAGGATGGCTACACCTTC
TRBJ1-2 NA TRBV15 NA CATSRTGPRGYGYTF TGTGCCACCAGCAGGACAGGTCCTCGGGGCTATGGCTACACCTTC
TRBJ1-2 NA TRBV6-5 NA CASASPAGTNYGYTF TGTGCCAGCGCTTCCCCTGCGGGTACTAACTATGGCTACACCTTC
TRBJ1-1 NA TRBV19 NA CASVKGSAEAFF TGTGCCAGTGTAAAAGGGAGTGCTGAAGCTTTCTTT
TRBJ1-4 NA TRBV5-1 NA CASSSPNRPEKLFF TGCGCCAGCAGCTCCCCTAACAGGCCGGAAAAACTGTTTTTT
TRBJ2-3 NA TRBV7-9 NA CASSLEGSGTDTQYF TGTGCCAGCAGCTTAGAGGGTAGCGGCACAGATACGCAGTATTTT
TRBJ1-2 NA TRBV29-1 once CSVEGAGRYGYTF TGCAGCGTTGAAGGGGCAGGGCGGTATGGCTACACCTTC
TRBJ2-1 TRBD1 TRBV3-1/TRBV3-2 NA CASSLRTGISNEQFF TGTGCCAGCAGCCTGAGGACAGGGATTAGCAATGAGCAGTTCTTC
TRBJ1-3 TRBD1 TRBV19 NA CAILRPTGFSGNTIYF TGTGCCATCCTCCGACCGACAGGGTTCTCTGGAAACACCATATATTTT
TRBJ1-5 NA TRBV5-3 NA CARSPFQGLDNQPQHF TGTGCCAGAAGCCCTTTCCAGGGTTTGGACAATCAGCCCCAGCATTTT
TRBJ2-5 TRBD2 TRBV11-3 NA CASSPGRVGQTQYF TGTGCCAGCAGCCCCGGGAGGGTTGGCCAGACCCAGTACTTC
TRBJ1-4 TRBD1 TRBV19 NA CASRFGTGSEKLFF TGTGCCAGTAGATTTGGGACAGGGTCTGAAAAACTGTTTTTT
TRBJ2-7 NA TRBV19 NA CASSFSGSYEQYF TGTGCCAGTAGTTTTAGCGGTTCCTACGAGCAGTACTTC
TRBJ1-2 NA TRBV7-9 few CASSVGSLYGYTF TGTGCCAGCAGCGTAGGATCTCTATATGGCTACACCTTC
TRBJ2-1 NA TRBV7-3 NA CASSLLGSGEEEQFF TGTGCCAGCAGCTTATTAGGTAGCGGAGAGGAAGAGCAGTTCTTC
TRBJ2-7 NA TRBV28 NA CASSLRYEQYF TGTGCCAGCAGTTTGAGGTACGAGCAGTACTTC
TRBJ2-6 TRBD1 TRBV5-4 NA CASSPPGQGSSGANVLTF TGTGCCAGCAGCCCGCCGGGACAGGGTAGCTCTGGGGCCAACGTCCTGACTTTC
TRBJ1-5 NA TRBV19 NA CASTIRRGQPQHF TGTGCCAGTACTATCCGTAGAGGACAGCCCCAGCATTTT
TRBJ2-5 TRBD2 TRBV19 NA CASSIQTSAYQETQYF TGTGCCAGTAGTATTCAAACTAGCGCCTACCAAGAGACCCAGTACTTC
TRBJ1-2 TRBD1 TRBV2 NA CASKGTGLSYGYTF TGTGCCAGCAAGGGGACAGGGTTGTCCTATGGCTACACCTTC
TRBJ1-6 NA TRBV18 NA CASSRQGSPLHF TGTGCCAGCTCACGTCAGGGCTCACCCCTCCACTTT
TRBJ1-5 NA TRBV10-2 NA CASSGGVQAGNQPQHF TGCGCCAGCAGTGGGGGGGTGCAGGCGGGCAATCAGCCCCAGCATTTT
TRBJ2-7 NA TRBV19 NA CASSRISGSASYEQYF TGTGCCAGTAGTAGGATTAGCGGTTCTGCCTCCTACGAGCAGTACTTC
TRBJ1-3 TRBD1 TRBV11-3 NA CASRLTGSGNTIYF TGTGCCAGCAGGTTGACAGGGTCTGGAAACACCATATATTTT